Listed below are T cell receptor beta chains from one sample, sequenced in a study of OX40 agonist ivuxolimab in advanced cancers. Only in-frame clones appear in the TCRdb table, and some are missing; sequencing was by immunoSEQ multiplex PCR. The table has 40,000 to 45,000 clones, roughly four fifths seen once. The specimen comprised CD4+ or CD8+ T cells sorted from blood, sampled in a trial of the OX40 agonist ivuxolimab. The receptors shown here come from an adult with an advanced solid tumor such as melanoma, head and neck, liver or kidney cancer. Each CDR3 is given with its conserved first and last residue. A D gene is named only where the DNA matches it firmly. Expanded clones get a size class; other rows say once, few or many, or leave the size out.

clone_size | d_call | j_call | v_call | cdr3_nt | cdr3_aa
- | TRBD2 | TRBJ2-5 | TRBV5-6 | TGTGCCAGCAGCCAACTAGCGGGACCCTTCCAAGAGACCCAGTACTTC | CASSQLAGPFQETQYF
- | - | TRBJ2-5 | TRBV7-7 | TGTGCTAGCAGCTTAAGGGTTAGGGAGACCCAGTACTTC | CASSLRVRETQYF
- | TRBD1 | TRBJ1-2 | TRBV5-4 | TGTGCCAGCAGCGCTGGACAGGGGTCACGCATGATTGGATTC | CASSAGQGSRMIGF
few | TRBD1 | TRBJ1-2 | TRBV7-8 | TGTGCCAGCAGCCATAGGACAGGGGGCGCTGGCTACACCTTC | CASSHRTGGAGYTF
- | TRBD2 | TRBJ2-5 | TRBV2 | TGTGCCAGCAGTGAAACCAGCGGGAGGGCCGCAGAGACCCAGTACTTC | CASSETSGRAAETQYF
- | - | TRBJ2-7 | TRBV4-1 | TGCGCCAGCAGCCAAGTCGTGGGGGATTACTACGAGCAGTACTTC | CASSQVVGDYYEQYF
- | - | TRBJ1-2 | TRBV4-1 | TGCGCCAGCAGCCAAGTTGGACTCTATGGCTACACCTTC | CASSQVGLYGYTF
few | - | TRBJ2-3 | TRBV29-1 | TGCAGCGTTGAAAATAGTGGAACAGATACGCAGTATTTT | CSVENSGTDTQYF
- | - | TRBJ2-2 | TRBV27 | TGTGCCAGCAGTTTTCCCGGGGAGCTGTTTTTT | CASSFPGELFF
- | - | TRBJ2-3 | TRBV7-6 | TGTGCCAGCAGCCCGCAGAGGGGCACAGATACGCAGTATTTT | CASSPQRGTDTQYF
- | - | TRBJ2-3 | TRBV5-6 | TGTGCCAGCAGCTTTTTGGATACGCAGTATTTT | CASSFLDTQYF
- | TRBD1 | TRBJ1-2 | TRBV5-6 | TGTGCCAGCAGCTTTGCTAACCCAGGGGGTTATGGCTACACCTTC | CASSFANPGGYGYTF
- | TRBD2 | TRBJ2-7 | TRBV18 | TGTGCCAGCTCAAAGGACAGCGGGAGCTCCTACGAGCAGTACTTC | CASSKDSGSSYEQYF
- | - | TRBJ2-1 | TRBV6-6 | TGTGCCAGCAGTTACAGCGGGCCCTCCTACAATGAGCAGTTCTTC | CASSYSGPSYNEQFF
- | TRBD1 | TRBJ2-1 | TRBV5-1 | TGCGCCAGCAGCTTGGGGGACAGGGATTACAATGAGCAGTTCTTC | CASSLGDRDYNEQFF
- | TRBD2 | TRBJ2-5 | TRBV5-4 | TGTGCCAGCAGCTTGGGGCCAGCGGGAGGGCCGGGGGAGACCCAGTACTTC | CASSLGPAGGPGETQYF
- | - | TRBJ1-5 | TRBV7-8 | TGTGCCAGCAGCTTAGCGGCCCGAGTTCAGCCCCAGCATTTT | CASSLAARVQPQHF
few | TRBD2 | TRBJ2-3 | TRBV5-6 | TGTGCCAGCAGCTTTGCCCCTGGGCGGGAGGGCACAGATACGCAGTATTTT | CASSFAPGREGTDTQYF
once | TRBD1 | TRBJ1-2 | TRBV27 | TGTGCCAGCAGTTTAAAAATAATTGGGGGGACAGGGCCTAACTATGGCTACACCTTC | CASSLKIIGGTGPNYGYTF
- | - | TRBJ2-3 | TRBV7-3 | TGTGCCAGCAGCGCCTTGGGCGGCACAGATACGCAGTATTTT | CASSALGGTDTQYF
- | TRBD1 | TRBJ2-3 | TRBV19 | TGTGCCAGTAGTACCGGAACCGGGACAGGGATCACAGATACGCAGTATTTT | CASSTGTGTGITDTQYF
- | TRBD1 | TRBJ1-5 | TRBV6-1 | TGTGCCAGCAGTGAAGCTGGACGACAGGGGGCCAGGCAGCCCCAGCATTTT | CASSEAGRQGARQPQHF
few | TRBD1 | TRBJ1-2 | TRBV9 | TGTGCCAGCAGCCCTAAAGGGGGCCCCGGTTTAGGCTACACCTTC | CASSPKGGPGLGYTF
- | - | TRBJ2-6 | TRBV4-2 | TGTGCCAGCAGCACGAGGTTACAAAGTCGGGCCAACGTCCTGACTTTC | CASSTRLQSRANVLTF
- | - | TRBJ1-1 | TRBV6-1 | TGTGCCAGCAGTGAAGCAGTACAGGGCCGAACTGAAGCTTTCTTT | CASSEAVQGRTEAFF
- | TRBD1 | TRBJ2-1 | TRBV7-9 | TGTGCCAGCAGCTTAGCTAGCGACAGGGGTGATGAGCAGTTCTTC | CASSLASDRGDEQFF
- | TRBD1 | TRBJ1-4 | TRBV6-5 | TGTGCCAGCAGGGCCTATGGACAGGGAGGAGAAAAACTGTTTTTT | CASRAYGQGGEKLFF
- | - | TRBJ2-2 | TRBV6-1 | TGTGCCAGCAGGGCCAGGGTATCCACCGGGGAGCTGTTTTTT | CASRARVSTGELFF